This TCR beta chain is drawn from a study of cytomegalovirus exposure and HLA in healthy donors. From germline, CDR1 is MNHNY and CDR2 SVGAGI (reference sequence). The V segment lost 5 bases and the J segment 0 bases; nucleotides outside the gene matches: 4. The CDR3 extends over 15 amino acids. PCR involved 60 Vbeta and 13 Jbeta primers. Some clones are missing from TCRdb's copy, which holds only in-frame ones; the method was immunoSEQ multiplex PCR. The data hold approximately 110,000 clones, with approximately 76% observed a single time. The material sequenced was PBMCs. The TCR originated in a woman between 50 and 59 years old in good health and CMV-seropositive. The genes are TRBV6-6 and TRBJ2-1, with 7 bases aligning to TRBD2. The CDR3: CASSLGGGSYNEQFF. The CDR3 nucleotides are TGTGCCAGCAGTCTGGGGGGGGGCTCCTACAATGAGCAGTTCTTC.